This record looks at one T cell receptor beta chain sequence and its context. Its antigen target is currently unknown. Base quality data are lacking; no much larger clone is found one base away. Trimming takes 4 bases off V and 7 bases off J; junction bases not matched to a gene: 13. The CDR3 numbers 15 residues from cysteine through phenylalanine. Of all the DNA, just the CDR3 is kept, 45 bases in frame from base 1. Taken from the germline V gene (reference sequence), the CDR1 and CDR2 loops are DFQATT and SNEGSKA. Donors were around 37 systemically healthy Caucasian individuals from Russia aged roughly 6 to 95 years. Each donor gave approximately 9.3 milliliters of peripheral blood, collected into EDTA-treated Vacutainer tubes. PBMCs were isolated by Ficoll-Paque density-gradient centrifugation, with at least 7 million obtained per sample. Total RNA, at least 6 micrograms per sample, was extracted from PBMCs with Trizol reagent. For every donor, an aliquot of PBMCs went through flow cytometry to measure the percentages of naive CD45RAhigh/CD27high T cells.

This sample is part of a study of blood T cells in healthy people across ages (dated by TCRdb to between 2014 and 2016). For the study in its entirety: In model experiments, template switching captured about one uniquely barcoded TCR beta cDNA molecule for every two T cells. To track age-related changes in TCR beta repertoire diversity, the study relied on deep sequencing normalized with unique cDNA molecular identifiers. Four age groups were formed from the donors: young (average roughly 15 years), middle-aged (just under 40), aged (62) and long-lived (about 80). The study analyzed two additional independent replicas of 1 million unique cDNA reads from the same blood draw for two donors, one aged 18 to 29 and one aged 80 or older. Overall results and qualifications from the work: Estimates of total diversity from one million sequenced T cells were regarded as lower bounds and underestimates. Compared with the aged group, the long-lived group had more naive CD4+ T cells, fewer expanded clones and increased TCR diversity, suggesting age selection. Observed TCR beta diversity per million T cells fell roughly linearly with age, and a significant reduction was already apparent by age roughly 40. Observed TCR beta diversity correlated strongly with the percentage of naive T cells measured by flow cytometry. Because donor CMV infection status was unknown, age-related changes in expanded clonotypes were potentially confounded. Conclusive comparison of naive and antigen-experienced compartments was prevented by the profiling of bulk unsorted PBMCs.

Preparation of the library involved 5' RACE. Instrument used: Illumina HiSeq 2500. A second PCR of about 6 to 11 cycles was run with a J-beta primer mix and a sample-barcoded 5' primer. Each TCR beta cDNA molecule received a unique molecular identifier from a template-switch 5' adaptor carrying 12 random nucleotides. Each sample yielded at least 2.5 million CDR3-containing paired-end reads. The Mint cDNA synthesis kit, primed by a TRBC-specific oligonucleotide, was used to synthesize first-strand cDNA from all RNA. Following uracil-DNA glycosylase treatment, all cDNA underwent a first 18-cycle PCR with the universal primers M1SS and BC2_uni_R. In the source study's methods: Normalization of each sample was performed by random selection of 1 million high-quality reads, each carrying a distinct molecular identifier. Reads with shared molecular identifiers were discarded instead of being binned into consensus sequences. MiTCR, run with a Q25 quality threshold and the strictest error-elimination algorithm, handled CDR3 identification, clonotype clustering and error correction. A nonparametric unseen species model with Euler transformation was used to estimate a lower bound on total TCR beta diversity. TCRdb applied fastp at Q25 and MiXCR to the public reads, then kept only in-frame beta chains. For every CDR3 protein sequence, its rows merge into one entry that carries the most common genes and DNA. None of the V and J calls come from the authors' own analysis; TCRdb made them. This sample lists about 1 million distinct CDR3 sequences; almost 25% were detected once. Less than 0.85% of the sample rests with the top ten.

The same sample was also used in a study of T cells of mothers and their children. Reported in the second study: Nine systemically healthy Caucasian individuals, comprising three mothers and their six children, were included as donors. cDNA synthesis used all of the extracted RNA, with 1.5 ug of RNA in each 15 ul reaction. Sample barcodes and 2-4 random nucleotides were added via the M1S primer in the second PCR. Each mother yielded over 9 million TCR beta CDR3 reads and each child some 3 million reads. TCR recombination output is similarly shaped by thymic selection in related and unrelated pairs, with a minor effect exerted by inherited differences. Normalized repertoire overlap in related mother-child pairs was always slightly higher than in unrelated mother-child pairs, but the difference was never significant. No persistent microchimeric T cell clones were found, with a detection sensitivity of roughly 92 clones per million clonotypes. Deep NGS was used in the study to compare the TCR beta repertoires of mothers and children and to look for features that separate related mother-child pairs from unrelated individuals. Mothers averaged roughly 36 +/- 4 years of age and children averaged about 10 +/- 4 years. After adapters were ligated using NEBNext reagents, the libraries underwent 100+100 nt paired-end sequencing on an Illumina HiSeq 2000. Mother and child libraries were prepared a month apart and sequenced in separate runs to prevent cross-contamination. Between roughly 450,000 and 2,000,000 distinct TCR beta clonotypes were identified per donor. Naive TCR beta clonotypes were estimated from low-frequency clonotypes matched to each donor's FACS-determined naive share, without sorting.

Sequenced material: blood. The chain uses TRBV20-1 and TRBJ2-7; 10 central bases correspond to TRBD1. The clonotype was recovered from a girl under 10 years old in good health. The CDR3: CSATDSRTGGDEQYF. The DNA is as follows: TGCAGTGCTACAGATTCTAGGACAGGGGGTGATGAGCAGTACTTC.